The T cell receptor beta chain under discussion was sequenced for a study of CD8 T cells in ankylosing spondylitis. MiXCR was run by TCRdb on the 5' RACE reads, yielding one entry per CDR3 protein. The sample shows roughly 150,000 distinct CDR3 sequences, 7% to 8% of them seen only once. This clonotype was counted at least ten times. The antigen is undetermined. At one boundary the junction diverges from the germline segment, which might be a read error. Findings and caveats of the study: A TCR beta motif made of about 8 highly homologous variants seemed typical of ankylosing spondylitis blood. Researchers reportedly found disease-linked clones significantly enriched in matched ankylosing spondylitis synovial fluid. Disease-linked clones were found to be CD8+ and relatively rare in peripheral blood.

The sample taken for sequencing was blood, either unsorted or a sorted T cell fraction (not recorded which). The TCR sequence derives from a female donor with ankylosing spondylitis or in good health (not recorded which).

The CDR3 DNA sequence: TGTGCTAGCAGCACGGGCTACGGCAATGAGCAGTTCTTC. This translates into CASSTGYGNEQFF. This sequence joins TRBV7-7 and TRBJ2-1; D ambiguous. From germline, CDR1 is SSHAT and CDR2 FNYEAQ (reference sequence). This CDR3 comprises 13 residues.